Shown below are 3 T cell receptor beta chains from a single sample sequenced in a study of blood T cell repertoires in COVID-19. Produced via immunoSEQ multiplex PCR; TCRdb's table is partial and in-frame only. This sample yields 150,000 to 200,000 clones, of which roughly 79% are seen a single time; roughly an eighth belongs to the top ten. The source material was peripheral blood. The origin of the receptors is a woman older than 75 with COVID-19, enrolled during active disease.

CDR3 nucleotide sequence: TGTGCCAGTAGTATCCAGGGTCCGACCTCTGGAAACACCATATATTTT. Its translation is CASSIQGPTSGNTIYF. The rearrangement links TRBV19 to TRBJ1-3; D perhaps matches TRBD1 (5 bases). Trimming took 3 bases from V and 0 from J, leaving 12 bases between them. The CDR3 is 16 amino acids. Germline loops: CDR1 LNHDA, CDR2 SQIVND (reference sequence).

The genes are TRBV10-3 and TRBJ1-4; 7 bases align to TRBD1. CDR1 is ENHRY, CDR2 SYGVKD, per germline. The CDR3 length is 13 residues. The V segment lost 6 bases and the J segment 13 bases; nucleotides outside the gene matches: 11. The CDR3: CAISATGLRGLFF. The CDR3 bases are TGTGCCATCAGCGCGACAGGGTTGAGAGGACTGTTTTTT.

The rearrangement uses TRBV21-1 and TRBJ2-3; the table's D call, TRBD1, has no DNA check behind it. TRBV21-1 is flagged as a pseudogene. CDR3 length: 16 amino acids. The CDR3 region is CASIRIQTGCTDTQYF. The CDR3 DNA is TGTGCCAGCATCCGAATCCAGACAGGTTGCACAGATACGCAGTATTTT.